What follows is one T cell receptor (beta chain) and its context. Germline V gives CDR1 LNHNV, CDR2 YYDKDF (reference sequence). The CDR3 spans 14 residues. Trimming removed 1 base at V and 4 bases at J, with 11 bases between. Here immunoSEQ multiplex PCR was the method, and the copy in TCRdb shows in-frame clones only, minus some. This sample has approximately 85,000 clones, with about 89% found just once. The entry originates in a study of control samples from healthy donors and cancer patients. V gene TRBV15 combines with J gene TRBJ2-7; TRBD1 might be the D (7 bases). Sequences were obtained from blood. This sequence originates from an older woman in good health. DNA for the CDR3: TGTGCCACCAGCAGAGGTTCAGGGGGGTACGAGCAGTACTTC. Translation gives CATSRGSGGYEQYF.